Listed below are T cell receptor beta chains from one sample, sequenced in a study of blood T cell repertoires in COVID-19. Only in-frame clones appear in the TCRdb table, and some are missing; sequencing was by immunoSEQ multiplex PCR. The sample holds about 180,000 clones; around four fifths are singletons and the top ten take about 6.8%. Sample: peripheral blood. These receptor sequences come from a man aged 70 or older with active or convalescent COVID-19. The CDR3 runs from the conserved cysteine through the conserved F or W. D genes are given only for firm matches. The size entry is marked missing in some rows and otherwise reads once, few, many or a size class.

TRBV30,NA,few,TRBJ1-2,CAWSVPGRYGYTF,TGTGCCTGGAGTGTCCCAGGCCGCTATGGCTACACCTTC
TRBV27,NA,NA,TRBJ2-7,CASSLTPPGELKHEQYF,TGTGCCAGCAGTCTAACCCCCCCTGGGGAGTTAAAGCACGAGCAGTACTTC
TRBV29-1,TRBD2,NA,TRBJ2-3,CSVEGTSKAADTQYF,TGCAGCGTTGAAGGGACTAGCAAGGCCGCAGATACGCAGTATTTT
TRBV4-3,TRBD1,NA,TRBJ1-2,CASSQDRGPGFGYTF,TGCGCCAGCAGCCAAGATAGGGGGCCAGGCTTTGGCTACACCTTC
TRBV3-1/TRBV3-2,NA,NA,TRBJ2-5,CASSHSKGRTQIQETQYF,TGTGCCAGCAGCCATTCGAAAGGTCGAACACAGATCCAAGAGACCCAGTACTTC
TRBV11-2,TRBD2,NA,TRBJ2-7,CASSWGGVPYEQYF,TGTGCCAGCAGCTGGGGAGGGGTACCCTACGAGCAGTACTTC
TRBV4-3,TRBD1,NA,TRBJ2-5,CASSQDPGQKYQETQYF,TGCGCCAGCAGCCAAGATCCGGGACAGAAGTACCAAGAGACCCAGTACTTC
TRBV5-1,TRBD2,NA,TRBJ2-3,CASSFTSGATDTQYF,TGCGCCAGCAGCTTTACTAGCGGGGCCACAGATACGCAGTATTTT
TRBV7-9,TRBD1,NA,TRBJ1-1,CASSAGDRSNTEAFF,TGTGCCAGCAGCGCCGGGGACAGATCGAACACTGAAGCTTTCTTT
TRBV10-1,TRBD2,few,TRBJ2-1,CASSEQLPGGTNEQFF,TGCGCCAGCAGTGAGCAGCTACCGGGAGGGACTAATGAGCAGTTCTTC
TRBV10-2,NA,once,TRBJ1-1,CASRDGQLNTEAFF,TGCGCCAGCAGAGACGGACAGCTAAACACTGAAGCTTTCTTT
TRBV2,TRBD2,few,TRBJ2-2,CASSAMTSRDTGELFF,TGTGCCAGCAGCGCAATGACTAGCCGGGACACCGGGGAGCTGTTTTTT
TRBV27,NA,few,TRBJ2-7,CASSLSMYYEQYF,TGTGCCAGCAGTTTAAGCATGTACTACGAGCAGTACTTC
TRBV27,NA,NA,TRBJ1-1,CASSLYPGGGKTEAFF,TGTGCCAGCAGTTTATATCCCGGGGGGGGAAAAACTGAAGCTTTCTTT
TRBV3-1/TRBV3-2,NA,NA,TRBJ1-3,CASSQDRVTGNTIYF,TGTGCCAGCAGCCAAGACAGGGTGACTGGAAACACCATATATTTT
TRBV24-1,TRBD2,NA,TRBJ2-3,CATSDGEGPSDTQYF,TGTGCCACCAGTGATGGGGAGGGGCCTTCAGATACGCAGTATTTT
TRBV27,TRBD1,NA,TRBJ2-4,CASRRVRGQGKNIQYF,TGTGCCAGCAGGAGGGTCAGGGGGCAGGGCAAAAACATTCAGTACTTC
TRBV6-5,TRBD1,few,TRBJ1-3,CASTSTGGHGNTIYF,TGTGCCAGCACCTCGACAGGGGGCCATGGAAACACCATATATTTT
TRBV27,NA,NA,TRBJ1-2,CASSLWQGGGYTF,TGTGCCAGCAGTTTATGGCAGGGTGGCGGCTACACCTTC
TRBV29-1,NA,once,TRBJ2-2,CSVHRENTGELFF,TGCAGCGTGCACAGAGAGAACACCGGGGAGCTGTTTTTT
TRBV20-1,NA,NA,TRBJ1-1,CSASSIEGHTEAFF,TGCAGTGCTAGTAGCATAGAGGGTCACACTGAAGCTTTCTTT
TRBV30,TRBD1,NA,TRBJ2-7,CAWAQDRGSEQYF,TGTGCCTGGGCTCAAGACAGGGGAAGCGAGCAGTACTTC
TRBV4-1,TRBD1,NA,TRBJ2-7,CASSQTGTGLYEQYF,TGCGCCAGCAGCCAAACCGGGACAGGACTATACGAGCAGTACTTC
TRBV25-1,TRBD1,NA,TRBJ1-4,CASSGGQHNEKLFF,TGTGCCAGCAGTGGGGGACAGCATAATGAAAAACTGTTTTTT